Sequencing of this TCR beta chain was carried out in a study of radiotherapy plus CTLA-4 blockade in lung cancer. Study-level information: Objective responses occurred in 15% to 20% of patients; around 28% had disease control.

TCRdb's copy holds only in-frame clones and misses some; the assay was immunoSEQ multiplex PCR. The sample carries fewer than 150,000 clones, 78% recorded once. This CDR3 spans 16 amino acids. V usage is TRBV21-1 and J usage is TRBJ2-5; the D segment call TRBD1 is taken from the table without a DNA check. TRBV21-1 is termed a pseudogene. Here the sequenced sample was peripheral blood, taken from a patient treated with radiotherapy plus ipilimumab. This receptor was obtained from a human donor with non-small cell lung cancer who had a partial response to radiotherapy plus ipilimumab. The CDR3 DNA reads TGTGCCAGCAGAGAGGACAGGCCCACGCAAGAAGAGACCCAGTACTTC. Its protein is CASREDRPTQEETQYF.